Listed below are T cell receptor beta chains from one sample, sequenced in a study of T cell responses to AZD1222 COVID-19 vaccine. Clones were read by immunoSEQ multiplex PCR, and TCRdb kept only the in-frame ones, dropping some. Here the sample spans 95,000 to 150,000 clones, around 89% being singletons. Sequenced here: peripheral blood, sampled on day 0 of AZD1222 vaccination. These TCRs come from an adult in good health. Both conserved end residues are part of each CDR3. D genes are given only for firm matches. The size field is filled for only some rows; it gives once, few, many or a size class.

v_gene	d_gene	abundance	j_gene	CDR3nt	CDR3aa
TRBV3-1/TRBV3-2	.	.	TRBJ2-2	TGTGCCAGCAGCCAACGCATGAGGATGGTCGGGGAGCTGTTTTTT	CASSQRMRMVGELFF
TRBV7-2	.	.	TRBJ1-5	TGTGCCAGCAGCTATCGTGGGAGCGCTTATCAGCCCCAGCATTTT	CASSYRGSAYQPQHF
TRBV7-7	TRBD2	once	TRBJ2-5	TGTGCCAGCAGCTCCGCTGGGACTAGCGGGTTCCAAGAGACCCAGTACTTC	CASSSAGTSGFQETQYF
TRBV3-1/TRBV3-2	TRBD2	.	TRBJ2-5	TGTGCCAGCAGCCAAGACCCGGGAGGGCAAGAGACCCAGTACTTC	CASSQDPGGQETQYF
TRBV30	TRBD1	.	TRBJ2-7	TGTGCCTGGAGTTTCCCTAAAGGGGGCAGGATCGAGCAGTACTTC	CAWSFPKGGRIEQYF
TRBV28	TRBD1	.	TRBJ2-1	TGTGCCAGCCGAAAACAGGGGAACAATGAGCAGTTCTTC	CASRKQGNNEQFF
TRBV7-6	TRBD2	.	TRBJ2-3	TGTGCCAGCAGCTTAGAAATTCCGGGGTCTAGCGGGAGCGGAGTGGCAGATACGCAGTATTTT	CASSLEIPGSSGSGVADTQYF
TRBV19	.	once	TRBJ1-2	TGTGCCAGTAGTATTATACAGGGTGATGGCTACACCTTC	CASSIIQGDGYTF
TRBV28	.	.	TRBJ1-5	TGTGCCAGCAGTTCTACCCCAGGGATTAGGCCCCAGCATTTT	CASSSTPGIRPQHF
TRBV27	TRBD1	.	TRBJ2-1	TGTGCCAGCAGTCGACCGGGACAGGGGAATGAGCAGTTCTTC	CASSRPGQGNEQFF
TRBV29-1	.	.	TRBJ1-4	TGCAGCGTTGAACGAGGGATTAATGAAAAACTGTTTTTT	CSVERGINEKLFF
TRBV5-1	.	.	TRBJ2-1	TGCGCCAGCAGCTTCGTGACTACGTCCTACAATGAGCAGTTCTTC	CASSFVTTSYNEQFF
TRBV30	TRBD1	.	TRBJ2-7	TGTGCCGCCGGACAGGGAGCAACCTACGAGCAGTACTTC	CAAGQGATYEQYF
TRBV15	.	.	TRBJ1-1	TGTGCCACCAGCCCGTGGATCCCAAACACTGAAGCTTTCTTT	CATSPWIPNTEAFF
TRBV4-3	TRBD1	.	TRBJ1-4	TGCGCCAGCAGCCAAGGAGACAGGGGCATTAATGAAAAACTGTTTTTT	CASSQGDRGINEKLFF
TRBV4-2	TRBD1	.	TRBJ2-7	TGTGCCAGCAGCCCCCGGACAGGGGCCTCCTACGAGCAGTACTTC	CASSPRTGASYEQYF
TRBV2	.	.	TRBJ1-1	TGTGCCAGCATGAGGGAGTGGACGGCAGAAGCTTTCTTT	CASMREWTAEAFF
TRBV9	TRBD1	once	TRBJ1-2	TGTGCCAGCAGCCCTCAACAGGGGGCGTATGGCTACACCTTC	CASSPQQGAYGYTF
TRBV29-1	.	.	TRBJ2-5	TGCAGCGTCCTTCTGCTTACCCGGGCGCTAAACCAAGAGACCCAGTACTTC	CSVLLLTRALNQETQYF
TRBV7-9	.	.	TRBJ2-3	TGTGCCAGCAGCTTAATTGGGGGCATGCAGTATTTT	CASSLIGGMQYF
TRBV7-2	.	.	TRBJ1-3	TGTGCCAGCAGCTTAGTCCCAGGAGGAAACACCATATATTTT	CASSLVPGGNTIYF
TRBV4-3	.	.	TRBJ1-4	TGCGCCAGCAGCCAAGCTACCATGACAGCGGGTGGGGAAAAACTGTTTTTT	CASSQATMTAGGEKLFF
TRBV4-1	.	.	TRBJ1-2	TGCGCCAGCAGCCAACGGGCAGGGGATGGCTATGGCTACACCTTC	CASSQRAGDGYGYTF
TRBV19	.	.	TRBJ2-1	TGTGCCAGTAGGTCTTTTATCAACAATGAGCAGTTCTTC	CASRSFINNEQFF
TRBV6-5	.	.	TRBJ1-1	TGTGCCAGCAGTCAGCCCAGCCCCCGGAACACTGAAGCTTTCTTT	CASSQPSPRNTEAFF
TRBV4-2	.	.	TRBJ2-3	TGTGCCAGCAGCCAAGGGGCGGGGTCTAGCACAGATACGCAGTATTTT	CASSQGAGSSTDTQYF
TRBV16	.	.	TRBJ1-1	TGTGCCAGCAGCCAATCGTCCGGTGAAGCTTTCTTT	CASSQSSGEAFF
TRBV13	.	.	TRBJ2-7	TGTGCCAGCAGCTTAGAGGGGGGAGAGCAGTACTTC	CASSLEGGEQYF
TRBV28	.	.	TRBJ2-7	TGTGCCAGCAACTCTTTCCGAGGGGCAGGAGACTCCTACGAGCAGTACTTC	CASNSFRGAGDSYEQYF